The clone carrying this TCR beta chain occurred many times. The antigen is not known. The data belong to a study of T cells in Graves' hyperthyroidism and ophthalmopathy. It was RNA transcripts that yielded the amplified TCR beta CDR3 regions. A first-round RT-PCR of the TCR CDR3 used the HTBI primer set. A single record per CDR3 protein comes from TCRdb applying MiXCR to the multiplex PCR reads. The data contain 480,000 or so distinct CDR3 sequences, about 46% of them seen just once; the ten biggest clones take up about 45%. Trimming removed 11 bases from V and 5 bases from J, with 21 bases in between. This CDR3 is built from 14 residues. Germline CDR1 is MNHGY and CDR2 is SVAAGI. Study results and caveats: The majority of expanded thyroid clonotypes above 0.001 also appeared in blood.

The chain combines TRBV6-9 with TRBJ1-2; unclear D gene. The sequenced material came from peripheral blood or thyroid tissue (not recorded which). The TCR was taken from an adult woman with Graves' disease, either hyperthyroidism or ophthalmopathy (not recorded which). CDR3 nucleotide sequence: TGTGCCCAAGCCCTTCCGGTACCCATGTATGGCTACACCTTC. It is translated as CAQALPVPMYGYTF.